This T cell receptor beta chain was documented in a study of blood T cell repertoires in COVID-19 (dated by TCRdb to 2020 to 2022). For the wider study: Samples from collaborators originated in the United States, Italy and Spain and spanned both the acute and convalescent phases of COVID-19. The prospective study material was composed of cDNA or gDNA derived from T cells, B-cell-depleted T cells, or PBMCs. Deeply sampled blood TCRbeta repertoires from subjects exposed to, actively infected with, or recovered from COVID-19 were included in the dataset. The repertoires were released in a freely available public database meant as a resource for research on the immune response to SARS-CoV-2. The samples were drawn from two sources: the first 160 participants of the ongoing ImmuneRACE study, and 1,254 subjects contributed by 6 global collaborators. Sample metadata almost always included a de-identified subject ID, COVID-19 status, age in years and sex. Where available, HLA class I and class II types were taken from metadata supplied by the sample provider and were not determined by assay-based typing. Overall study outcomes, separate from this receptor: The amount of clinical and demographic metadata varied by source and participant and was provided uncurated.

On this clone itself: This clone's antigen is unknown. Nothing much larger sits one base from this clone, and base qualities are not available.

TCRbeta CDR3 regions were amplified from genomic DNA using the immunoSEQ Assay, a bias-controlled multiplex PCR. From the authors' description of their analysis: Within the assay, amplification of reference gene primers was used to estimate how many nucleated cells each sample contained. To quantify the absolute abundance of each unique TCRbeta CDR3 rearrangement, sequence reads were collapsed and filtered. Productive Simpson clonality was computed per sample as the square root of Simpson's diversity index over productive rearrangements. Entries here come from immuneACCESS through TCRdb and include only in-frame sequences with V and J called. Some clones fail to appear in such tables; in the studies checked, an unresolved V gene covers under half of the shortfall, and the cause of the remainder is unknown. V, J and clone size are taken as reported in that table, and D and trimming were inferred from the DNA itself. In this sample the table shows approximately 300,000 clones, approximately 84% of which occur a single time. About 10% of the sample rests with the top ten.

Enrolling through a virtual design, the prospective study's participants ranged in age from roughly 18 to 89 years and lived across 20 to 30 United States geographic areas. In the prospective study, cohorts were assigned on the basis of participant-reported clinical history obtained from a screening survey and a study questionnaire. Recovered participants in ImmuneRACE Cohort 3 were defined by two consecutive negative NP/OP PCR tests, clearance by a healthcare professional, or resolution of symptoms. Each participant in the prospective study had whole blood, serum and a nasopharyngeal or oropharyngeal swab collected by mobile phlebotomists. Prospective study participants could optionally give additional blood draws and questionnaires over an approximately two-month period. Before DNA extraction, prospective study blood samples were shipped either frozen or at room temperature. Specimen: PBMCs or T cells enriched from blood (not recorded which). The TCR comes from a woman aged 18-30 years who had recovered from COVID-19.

In nucleotides, the sequence is TGTGCCAGCAGTCGCCAGGGACAGGGGGCCGGGGGGGAATACTACAATGAGCAGTTCTTC. Its coded protein is CASSRQGQGAGGEYYNEQFF. The rearrangement joined TRBV27 to TRBJ2-1, with 12 junctional bases fitting TRBD1. CDR1 and CDR2, per the germline V gene (reference sequence), are MNHEY and SMNVEV. Trimming takes 5 bases off V and 3 bases off J; junction bases not matched to a gene: 17. The CDR3 numbers 20 residues from cysteine through phenylalanine. CDR3 DNA is the only sequence kept; it has 60 bases, read in frame from the first base.